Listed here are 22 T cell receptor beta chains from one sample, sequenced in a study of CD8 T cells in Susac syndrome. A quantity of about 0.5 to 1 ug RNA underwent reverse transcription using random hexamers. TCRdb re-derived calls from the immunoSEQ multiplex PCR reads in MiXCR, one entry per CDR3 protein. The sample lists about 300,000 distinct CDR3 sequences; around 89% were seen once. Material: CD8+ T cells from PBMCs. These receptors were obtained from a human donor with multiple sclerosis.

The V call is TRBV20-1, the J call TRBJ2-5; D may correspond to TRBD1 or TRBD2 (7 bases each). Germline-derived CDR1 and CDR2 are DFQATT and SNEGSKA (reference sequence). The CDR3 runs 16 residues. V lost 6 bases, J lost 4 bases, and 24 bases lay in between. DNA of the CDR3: TGCAGTGCCAAAGGGGGCCCTAGCGGCCTCGGAGAGACCCAGTACTTC. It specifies CSAKGGPSGLGETQYF.

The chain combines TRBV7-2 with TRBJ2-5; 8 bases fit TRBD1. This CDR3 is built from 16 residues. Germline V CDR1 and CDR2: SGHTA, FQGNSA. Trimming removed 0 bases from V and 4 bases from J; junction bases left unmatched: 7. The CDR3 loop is CASSLALSTGGETQYF. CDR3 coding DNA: TGTGCCAGCAGCTTAGCGCTCAGCACAGGGGGAGAGACCCAGTACTTC.

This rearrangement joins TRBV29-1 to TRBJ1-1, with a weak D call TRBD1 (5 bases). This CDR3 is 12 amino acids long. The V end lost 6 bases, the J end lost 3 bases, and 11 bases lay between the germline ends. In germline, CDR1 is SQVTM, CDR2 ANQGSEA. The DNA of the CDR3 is TGCAGCGTATGTCGGGGGGACACTGAAGCTTTCTTT. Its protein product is CSVCRGDTEAFF.

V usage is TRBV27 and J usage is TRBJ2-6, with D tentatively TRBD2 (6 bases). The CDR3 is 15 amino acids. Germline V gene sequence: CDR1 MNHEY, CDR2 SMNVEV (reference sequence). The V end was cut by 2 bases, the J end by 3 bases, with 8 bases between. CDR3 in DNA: TGTGCCAGCAGTTTACGGGGAGGTGGGGCCAACGTCCTGACTTTC. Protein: CASSLRGGGANVLTF. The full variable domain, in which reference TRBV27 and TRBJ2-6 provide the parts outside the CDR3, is EAQVTQNPRYLITVTGKKLTVTCSQNMNHEYMSWYRQDPGLGLRQIYYSMNVEVTDKGDVPEGYKVSRKEKRNFPLILESPSPNQTSLYFCASSLRGGGANVLTFGAGSRLTVL.

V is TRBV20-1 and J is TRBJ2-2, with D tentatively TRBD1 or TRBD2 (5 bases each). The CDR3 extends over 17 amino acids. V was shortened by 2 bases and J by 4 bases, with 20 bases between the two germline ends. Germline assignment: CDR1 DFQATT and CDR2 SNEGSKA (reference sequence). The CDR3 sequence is CSARNMRGSHGTGELFF. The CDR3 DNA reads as TGCAGTGCTAGAAACATGAGGGGATCCCATGGCACCGGGGAGCTGTTTTTT.

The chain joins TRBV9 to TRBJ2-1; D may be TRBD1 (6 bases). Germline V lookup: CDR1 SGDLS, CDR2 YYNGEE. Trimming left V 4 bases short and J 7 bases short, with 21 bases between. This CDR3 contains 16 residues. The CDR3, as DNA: TGTGCCAGCAGCATCTATGACAGGCGGGTTTATAATGAGCAGTTCTTC. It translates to CASSIYDRRVYNEQFF. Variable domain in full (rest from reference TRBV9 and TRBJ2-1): DSGVTQTPKHLITATGQRVTLRCSPRSGDLSVYWYQQSLDQGLQFLIQYYNGEERAKGNILERFSAQQFPDLHSELNLSSLELGDSALYFCASSIYDRRVYNEQFFGPGTRLTVL.

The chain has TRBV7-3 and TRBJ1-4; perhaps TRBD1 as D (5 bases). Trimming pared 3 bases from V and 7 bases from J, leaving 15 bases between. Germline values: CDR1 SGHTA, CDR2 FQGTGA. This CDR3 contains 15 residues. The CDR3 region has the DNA TGTGCCAGCAGCTTTTGGGGACGGGCGGGTGAAAAACTGTTTTTT. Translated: CASSFWGRAGEKLFF.

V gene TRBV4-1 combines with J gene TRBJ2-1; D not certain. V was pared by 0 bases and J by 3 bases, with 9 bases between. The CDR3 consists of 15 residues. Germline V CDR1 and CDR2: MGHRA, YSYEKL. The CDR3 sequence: CASSQDQSIYNEQFF. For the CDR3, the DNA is TGCGCCAGCAGCCAAGATCAGTCGATCTACAATGAGCAGTTCTTC.

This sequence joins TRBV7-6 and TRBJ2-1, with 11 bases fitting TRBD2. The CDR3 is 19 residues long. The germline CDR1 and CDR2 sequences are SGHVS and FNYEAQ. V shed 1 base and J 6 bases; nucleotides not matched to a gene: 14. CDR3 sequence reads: CASSLDPIPTSGSSNEQFF. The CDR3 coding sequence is TGTGCCAGCAGCTTAGATCCGATACCCACTAGCGGGAGTTCCAATGAGCAGTTCTTC.

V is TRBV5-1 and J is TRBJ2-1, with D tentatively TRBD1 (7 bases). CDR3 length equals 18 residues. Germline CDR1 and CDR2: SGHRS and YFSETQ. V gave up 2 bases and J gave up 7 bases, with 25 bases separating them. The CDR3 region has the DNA TGCGCCAGCAGCTTCAAGACAGGGATGGAACGGGAGAGGAATGAGCAGTTCTTC. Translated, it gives CASSFKTGMERERNEQFF.

Here the CDR3 reads CASSLPPENRGARDTQYF. The CDR3 nucleotides are TGTGCCAGCAGTTTACCCCCCGAGAATAGAGGGGCGCGGGATACGCAGTATTTT. V is TRBV12-3 or TRBV12-4 and J is TRBJ2-3; TRBD1 or TRBD2 may be the D gene (5 bases each). V was shortened by 2 bases and J by 6 bases, with 24 bases between the two germline ends. CDR3 length: 18 residues.

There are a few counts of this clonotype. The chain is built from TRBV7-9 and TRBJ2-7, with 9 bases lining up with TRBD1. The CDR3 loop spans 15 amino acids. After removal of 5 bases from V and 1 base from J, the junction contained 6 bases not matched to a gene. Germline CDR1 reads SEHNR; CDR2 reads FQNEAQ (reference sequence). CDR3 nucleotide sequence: TGTGCCAGCAGCCCATCGGACAGGGGTTCCTACGAGCAGTACTTC. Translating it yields CASSPSDRGSYEQYF. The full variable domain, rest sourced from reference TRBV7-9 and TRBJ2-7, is DTGVSQNPRHKITKRGQNVTFRCDPISEHNRLYWYRQTLGQGPEFLTYFQNEAQLEKSRLLSDRFSAERPKGSFSTLEIQRTEQGDSAMYLCASSPSDRGSYEQYFGPGTRLTVT.

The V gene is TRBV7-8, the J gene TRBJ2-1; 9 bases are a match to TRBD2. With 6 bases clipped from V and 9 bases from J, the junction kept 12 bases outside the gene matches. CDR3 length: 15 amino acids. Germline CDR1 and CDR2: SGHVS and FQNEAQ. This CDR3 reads CASSHLAGDPGEQFF. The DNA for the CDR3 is TGTGCCAGCAGTCACTTAGCGGGGGACCCAGGTGAGCAGTTCTTC.

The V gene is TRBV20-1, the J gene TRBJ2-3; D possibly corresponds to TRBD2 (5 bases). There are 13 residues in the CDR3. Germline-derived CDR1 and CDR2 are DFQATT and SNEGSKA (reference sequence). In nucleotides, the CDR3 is TGCAGAACTAGATCCGGGGACACAGATACGCAGTATTTT. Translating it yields CRTRSGDTDTQYF.

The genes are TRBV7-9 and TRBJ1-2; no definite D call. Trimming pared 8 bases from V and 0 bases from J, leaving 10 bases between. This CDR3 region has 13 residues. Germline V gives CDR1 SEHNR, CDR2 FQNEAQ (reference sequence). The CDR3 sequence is CASSTGTNYGYTF. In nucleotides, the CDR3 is TGTGCCAGCTCGACGGGCACTAACTATGGCTACACCTTC.

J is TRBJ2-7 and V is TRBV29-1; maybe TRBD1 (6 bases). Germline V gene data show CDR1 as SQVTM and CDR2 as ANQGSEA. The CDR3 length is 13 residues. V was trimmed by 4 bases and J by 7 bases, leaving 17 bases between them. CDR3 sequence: CSVVLKQGVEQYF. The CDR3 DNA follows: TGCAGCGTTGTGTTGAAACAGGGTGTTGAGCAGTACTTC.

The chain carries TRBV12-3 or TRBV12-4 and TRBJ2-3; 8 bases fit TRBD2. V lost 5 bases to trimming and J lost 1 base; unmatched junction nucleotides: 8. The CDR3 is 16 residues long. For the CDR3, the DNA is TGTGCCAGCAGTACTCTTCCGCGGGGGGGCACAGATACGCAGTATTTT. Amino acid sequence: CASSTLPRGGTDTQYF.

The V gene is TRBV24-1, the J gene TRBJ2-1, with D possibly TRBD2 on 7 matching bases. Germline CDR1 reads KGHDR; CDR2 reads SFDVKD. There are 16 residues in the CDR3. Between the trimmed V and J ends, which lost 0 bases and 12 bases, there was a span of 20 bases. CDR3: CATSDLGTETGRGQFF. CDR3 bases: TGTGCCACCAGTGATTTGGGAACAGAAACAGGGAGGGGGCAGTTCTTC.

CDR3 amino acids: CASSSRLAGDYEQYF. As DNA, the CDR3 is TGTGCCAGCTCGTCCCGACTAGCGGGGGACTACGAGCAGTACTTC. This rearrangement joins TRBV18 to TRBJ2-7; TRBD2 matches at 12 bases. The CDR3 is made up of 15 amino acids. CDR1 and CDR2 (germline): KGHSH, LQKENI. Trimming at V came to 6 bases and at J to 3 bases, leaving 6 bases not matched to a gene.

The CDR3 coding sequence is TGCGCCAGCAGCTTGTCCCGGGTAGGGGAGACCCAGTACTTC. It yields the protein CASSLSRVGETQYF. The chain couples TRBV5-1 to TRBJ2-5; D gene unclear. CDR3 length equals 14 residues. V was shortened by 1 base and J by 5 bases, with 12 bases between the two germline ends. Germline CDR1 is SGHRS and CDR2 is YFSETQ.

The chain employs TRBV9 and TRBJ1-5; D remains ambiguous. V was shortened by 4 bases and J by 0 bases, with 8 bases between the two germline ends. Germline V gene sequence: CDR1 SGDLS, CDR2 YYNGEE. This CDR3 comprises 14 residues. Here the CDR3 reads CASSMTDSNQPQHF. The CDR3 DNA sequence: TGTGCCAGCAGCATGACGGATAGCAATCAGCCCCAGCATTTT.

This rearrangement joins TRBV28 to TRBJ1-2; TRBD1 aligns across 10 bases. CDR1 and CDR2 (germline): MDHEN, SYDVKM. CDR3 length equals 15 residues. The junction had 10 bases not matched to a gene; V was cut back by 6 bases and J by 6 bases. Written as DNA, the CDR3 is TGTGCCAGCAGCAGTCCAGGGACAGGGGAGAATGGCTACACCTTC. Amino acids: CASSSPGTGENGYTF.